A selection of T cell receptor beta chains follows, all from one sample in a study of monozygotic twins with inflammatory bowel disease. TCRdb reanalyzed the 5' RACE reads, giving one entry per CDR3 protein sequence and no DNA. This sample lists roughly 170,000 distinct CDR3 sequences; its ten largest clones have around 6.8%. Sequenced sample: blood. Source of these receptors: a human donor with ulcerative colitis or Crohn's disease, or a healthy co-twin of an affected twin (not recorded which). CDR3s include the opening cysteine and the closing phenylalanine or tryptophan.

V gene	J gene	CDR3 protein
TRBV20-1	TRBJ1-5	CSARDSSGGDQPQHF
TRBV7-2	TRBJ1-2	CASSLAGRNYGYTF
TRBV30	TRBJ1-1	CAWSRRARNTEAFF
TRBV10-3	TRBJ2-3	CAINAGTSGADTQYF
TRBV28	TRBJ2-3	CASSFLADTQYF
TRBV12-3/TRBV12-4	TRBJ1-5	CASSFGRRNQPQHF
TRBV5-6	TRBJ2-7	CASSLPGTSGEYF
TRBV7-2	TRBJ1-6	CASSLSSLPLHF
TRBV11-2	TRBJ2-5	CASSLEAVPVGETQYF
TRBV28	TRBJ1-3	CASSPGGRGNTIYF
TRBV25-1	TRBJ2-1	CASSDIDRGQYNEQFF
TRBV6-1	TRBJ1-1	CASRPDVLGTVETFF
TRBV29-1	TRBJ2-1	CSVEKGVSSHNEQFF
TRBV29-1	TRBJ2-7	CSVLSTVYEQYF
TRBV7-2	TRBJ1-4	CASSYHKGRGHEKLFF
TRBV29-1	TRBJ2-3	CSVEAGGTDTQYF
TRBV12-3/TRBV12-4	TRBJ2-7	CASSSARGGPYEQYF
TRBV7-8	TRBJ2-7	CASSLGRDGEQYF
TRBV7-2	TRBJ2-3	CASSSQSTDTQYF
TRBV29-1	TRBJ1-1	CSVDSAGRGAFF
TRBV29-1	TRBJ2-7	CSGEDRAHEQYF
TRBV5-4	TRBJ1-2	CASSLGARAGGYTF
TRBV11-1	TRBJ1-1	CASSLKRGTANTEAFF
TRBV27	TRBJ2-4	CASSLDREVSKNIQYF
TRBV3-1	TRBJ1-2	CASSQGHGTDTNGYTF
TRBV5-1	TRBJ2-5	CASSLFGGAQETQYF
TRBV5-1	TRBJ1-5	CASSSGQGTQPQHF
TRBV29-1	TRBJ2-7	CSVSGGRDSPSYEQYF
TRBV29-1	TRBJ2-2	CSVEGAAHANTGELFF
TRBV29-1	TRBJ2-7	CSVTAGVPYEQYF
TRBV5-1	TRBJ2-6	CASSPAVSGANVLTF
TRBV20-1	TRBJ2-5	CSAPLPSVVETQYF
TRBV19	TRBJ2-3	CAGSWFGGTGTDTQYF